This record concerns one T cell receptor (beta chain) sequence. The data are from a study of blood T cell repertoires in COVID-19. Background on the study: Acute-phase and convalescent COVID-19 samples originated in the United States, Italy and Spain.

The V end lost 1 base, the J end lost 7 bases, and 10 bases lay between the germline ends. The germline gives CDR1 LGHDT, CDR2 YNNKEL (reference sequence). The CDR3 covers 13 residues. Some clones are missing from TCRdb's copy, which holds only in-frame ones; the method was immunoSEQ multiplex PCR. The sample includes approximately 100,000 clones, approximately 91% of them seen just once. This sequence originates from a woman in her fifties or sixties with acute or convalescent COVID-19. The chain employs TRBV3-1 (or the pseudogene TRBV3-2) and TRBJ2-5, with a possible D match to TRBD1 (5 bases). Material: peripheral blood. This CDR3 is CASSQGGSATQYF. The CDR3 DNA is TGTGCCAGCAGCCAAGGGGGCTCAGCGACCCAGTACTTC.